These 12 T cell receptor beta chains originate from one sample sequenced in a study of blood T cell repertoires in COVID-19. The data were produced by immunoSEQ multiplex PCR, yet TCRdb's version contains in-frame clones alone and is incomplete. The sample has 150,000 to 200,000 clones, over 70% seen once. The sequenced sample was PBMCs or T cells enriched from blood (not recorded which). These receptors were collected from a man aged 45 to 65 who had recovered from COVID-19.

The CDR3 DNA sequence: TGTGCCAGCAGCCAAGTGGCTAGGGAGCAGTACTTC. Translation gives CASSQVAREQYF. This chain links TRBV3-1 (or the pseudogene TRBV3-2) with TRBJ2-7, with D hard to call. This CDR3 region has 12 residues. The germline V and J ends were trimmed by 1 base and 7 bases, with 8 bases remaining between them. Germline lookup yields CDR1 LGHDT and CDR2 YNNKEL (reference sequence).

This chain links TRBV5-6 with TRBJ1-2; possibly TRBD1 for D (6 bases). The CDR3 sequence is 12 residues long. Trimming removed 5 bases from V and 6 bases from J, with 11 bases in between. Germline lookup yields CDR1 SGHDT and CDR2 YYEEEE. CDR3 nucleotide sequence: TGTGCCAGCAGTCAGACAGGCGATGGCTACACCTTC. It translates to CASSQTGDGYTF. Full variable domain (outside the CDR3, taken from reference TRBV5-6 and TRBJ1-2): DAGVTQSPTHLIKTRGQQVTLRCSPKSGHDTVSWYQQALGQGPQFIFQYYEEEERQRGNFPDRFSGHQFPNYSSELNVNALLLGDSALYLCASSQTGDGYTFGSGTRLTVV.

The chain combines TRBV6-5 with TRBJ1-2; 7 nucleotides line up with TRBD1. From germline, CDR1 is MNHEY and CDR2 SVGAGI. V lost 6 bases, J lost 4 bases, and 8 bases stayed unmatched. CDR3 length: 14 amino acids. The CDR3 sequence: CASRSPGQIYGYTF. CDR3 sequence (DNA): TGTGCCAGCAGGTCCCCGGGACAGATCTATGGCTACACCTTC.

The CDR3, as DNA: TGTGCCAGCAGCTTAGCACAGGGTGCCTACAATGAGCAGTTCTTC. This codes for CASSLAQGAYNEQFF. The rearrangement joins TRBV11-2 to TRBJ2-1; D possibly corresponds to TRBD1 (6 bases). The CDR3 contains 15 residues. V shed 1 base and J shed 2 bases, with 9 bases lying between them. The V gene's germline CDR1 is SGHAT and CDR2 FQNNGV.

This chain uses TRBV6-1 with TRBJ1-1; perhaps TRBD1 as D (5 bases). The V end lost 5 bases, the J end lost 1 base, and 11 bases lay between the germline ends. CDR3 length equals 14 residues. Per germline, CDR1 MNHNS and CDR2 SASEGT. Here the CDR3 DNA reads TGTGCCAGCAGTTTGGGCAGGGAGAACACTGAAGCTTTCTTT. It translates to CASSLGRENTEAFF.

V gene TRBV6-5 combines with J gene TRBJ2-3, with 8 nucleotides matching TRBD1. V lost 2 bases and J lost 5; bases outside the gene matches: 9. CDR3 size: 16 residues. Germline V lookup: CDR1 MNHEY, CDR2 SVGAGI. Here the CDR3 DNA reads TGTGCCAGCAGTTACGGGCAGGGGGCTGGTGGAGATACGCAGTATTTT. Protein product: CASSYGQGAGGDTQYF.

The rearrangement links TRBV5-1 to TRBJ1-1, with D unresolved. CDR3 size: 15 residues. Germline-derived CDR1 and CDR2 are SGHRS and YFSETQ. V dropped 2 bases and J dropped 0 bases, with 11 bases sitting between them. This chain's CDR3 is CASSFSGDMNTEAFF. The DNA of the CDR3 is TGCGCCAGCAGCTTCAGCGGCGACATGAACACTGAAGCTTTCTTT. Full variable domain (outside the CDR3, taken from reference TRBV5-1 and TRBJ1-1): KAGVTQTPRYLIKTRGQQVTLSCSPISGHRSVSWYQQTPGQGLQFLFEYFSETQRNKGNFPGRFSGRQFSNSRSEMNVSTLELGDSALYLCASSFSGDMNTEAFFGQGTRLTVV.

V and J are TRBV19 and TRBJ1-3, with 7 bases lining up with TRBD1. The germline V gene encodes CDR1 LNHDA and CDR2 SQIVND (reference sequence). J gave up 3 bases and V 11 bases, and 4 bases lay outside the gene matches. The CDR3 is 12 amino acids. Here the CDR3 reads CAVGQVGNTIYF. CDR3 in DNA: TGTGCCGTTGGACAGGTTGGAAACACCATATATTTT.

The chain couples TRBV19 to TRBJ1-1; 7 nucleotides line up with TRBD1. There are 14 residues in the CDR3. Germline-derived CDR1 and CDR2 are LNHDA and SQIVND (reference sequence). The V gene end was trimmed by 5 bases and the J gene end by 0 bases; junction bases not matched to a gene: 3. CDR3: CASSADRVNTEAFF. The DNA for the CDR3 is TGTGCCAGTAGTGCAGACAGGGTGAACACTGAAGCTTTCTTT.

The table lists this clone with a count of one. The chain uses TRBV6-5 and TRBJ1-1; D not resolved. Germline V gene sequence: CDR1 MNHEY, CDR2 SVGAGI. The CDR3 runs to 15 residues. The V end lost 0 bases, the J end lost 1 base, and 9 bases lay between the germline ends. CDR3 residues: CASSYSIQQNTEAFF. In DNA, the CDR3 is TGTGCCAGCAGTTACTCGATACAACAGAACACTGAAGCTTTCTTT.

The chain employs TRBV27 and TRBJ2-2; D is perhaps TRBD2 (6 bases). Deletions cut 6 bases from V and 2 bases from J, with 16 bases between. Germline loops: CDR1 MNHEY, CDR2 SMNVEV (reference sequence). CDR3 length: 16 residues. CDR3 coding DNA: TGTGCCAGCAGGGGGGGTCGCGGGATTAACACCGGGGAGCTGTTTTTT. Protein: CASRGGRGINTGELFF.

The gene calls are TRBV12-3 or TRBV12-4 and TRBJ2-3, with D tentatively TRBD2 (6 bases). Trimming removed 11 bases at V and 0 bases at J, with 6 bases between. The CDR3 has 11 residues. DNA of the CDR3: TGTGCCGGGGGGAGCACAGATACGCAGTATTTT. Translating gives CAGGSTDTQYF.